These 15 T cell receptor beta chains were all obtained from the same sample, sequenced in a study of shared clonotypes between healthy human individuals. Positive CCR7 selection of CD45RO-negative cells yielded the naive CD8 cells, and terminally differentiated effector memory CD45RA+ cells were excluded. Only in-frame clones appear in the TCRdb table, and some are missing; sequencing was by immunoSEQ multiplex PCR. The table records roughly 600,000 clones, 95% to 98% of them present only once. The sequenced sample was naive CD8+ T cells sorted from blood. The receptors were sampled from a young man in good health.

V gene TRBV6-1 combines with J gene TRBJ2-1; TRBD1 agrees at 7 bases. V lost 1 base and J lost 2; bases outside the gene matches: 2. Germline V CDR1 and CDR2: MNHNS, SASEGT. The CDR3 is 15 amino acids. CDR3 region: CASSEDGQAYNEQFF. CDR3 in DNA: TGTGCCAGCAGTGAAGACGGACAGGCCTACAATGAGCAGTTCTTC.

This chain joins TRBV7-9 and TRBJ2-5; 8 nucleotides line up with TRBD1. The trim removed 5 bases at V and 0 bases at J, leaving 8 bases unmatched. The CDR3 runs 16 residues. CDR1 is SEHNR and CDR2 is FQNEAQ in the germline V gene (reference sequence). CDR3 sequence (DNA): TGTGCCAGCAGCGTCCGGGACAGGCTCTACCAAGAGACCCAGTACTTC. Translating gives CASSVRDRLYQETQYF. The complete variable domain, with remaining parts taken from reference TRBV7-9 and TRBJ2-5, reads DTGVSQNPRHKITKRGQNVTFRCDPISEHNRLYWYRQTLGQGPEFLTYFQNEAQLEKSRLLSDRFSAERPKGSFSTLEIQRTEQGDSAMYLCASSVRDRLYQETQYFGPGTRLLVL.

CDR3 residues: CATSREGSNQPQHF. For the CDR3, the DNA is TGTGCCACCAGCAGAGAAGGTAGCAATCAGCCCCAGCATTTT. The chain carries TRBV15 and TRBJ1-5; no firm D call. The CDR3 sequence is 14 residues long. V lost 0 bases and J 0 bases, leaving 3 bases between the germline ends. Germline assignment: CDR1 LNHNV and CDR2 YYDKDF (reference sequence).

V usage is TRBV10-2 and J usage is TRBJ2-5; D is unresolved. Trimming took 5 bases from V and 4 from J, leaving 17 bases between them. The CDR3 loop spans 15 amino acids. Germline CDR1 WSHSY, CDR2 SAAADI. The CDR3 DNA reads as TGCGCCAGCAGTCGCGAGCCCGTGTTTATAGAGACCCAGTACTTC. Amino acid sequence: CASSREPVFIETQYF.

J is TRBJ2-7 and V is TRBV27; a weak D match, TRBD1 (7 bases). This CDR3 comprises 14 residues. Trimming took 2 bases from V and 2 from J, leaving 10 bases between them. Germline-derived CDR1 and CDR2 are MNHEY and SMNVEV (reference sequence). CDR3 loop: CASSLGGTAYEQYF. The CDR3 DNA reads TGTGCCAGCAGTTTAGGAGGGACAGCCTACGAGCAGTACTTC.

The rearrangement links TRBV7-9 to TRBJ2-1; the D gene is possibly TRBD2 (6 bases). Trimming removed 5 bases from V and 4 bases from J, with 12 bases in between. The germline CDR1 and CDR2 sequences are SEHNR and FQNEAQ (reference sequence). The CDR3 is 14 amino acids. This CDR3 reads CASSGSAGYNEQFF. CDR3 sequence (DNA): TGTGCCAGCAGCGGGTCGGCGGGGTACAATGAGCAGTTCTTC.

The V and J genes are TRBV9 and TRBJ2-1; 13 positions match TRBD2. V gave up 3 bases and J gave up 5 bases; unmatched junction bases: 11. The CDR3 contains 18 residues. Per the germline V gene, CDR1 is SGDLS and CDR2 is YYNGEE. CDR3 coding DNA: TGTGCCAGCAGCGAGCCTCGGACTAGCGGGAGCGGTAACAATGAGCAGTTCTTC. Protein product: CASSEPRTSGSGNNEQFF.

The CDR3 here is CASSWTGGNTEAFF. CDR3 DNA: TGTGCCAGCAGCTGGACAGGGGGGAACACTGAAGCTTTCTTT. The rearrangement uses TRBV13 and TRBJ1-1; 10 bases align to TRBD1. The CDR3 totals 14 residues. The J segment lost 1 base and the V segment lost 4 bases, leaving 0 bases of the junction unmatched. Looked up from germline, CDR1 is PRHDT and CDR2 is FYEKMQ (reference sequence).

J is TRBJ2-7 and V is TRBV6-5, with D tentatively TRBD2 (5 bases). Germline V lookup: CDR1 MNHEY, CDR2 SVGAGI. There are 14 residues in the CDR3. V lost 5 bases and J 2 bases, leaving 13 bases between the germline ends. CDR3 in DNA: TGTGCCAGCAGTCCACGGACTTCTACCTACGAGCAGTACTTC. Encoded protein: CASSPRTSTYEQYF.

This clone showed up just once. This sequence joins TRBV25-1 and TRBJ2-7; 9 bases fit TRBD1. The CDR3 contains 15 residues. The J segment lost 0 bases and the V segment lost 4 bases, leaving 4 bases of the junction unmatched. Per germline, CDR1 MGHDK and CDR2 SYGVNS. The CDR3 is CASSAGQGTSYEQYF. The CDR3 nucleotides are TGTGCCAGCAGTGCGGGACAGGGCACCTCCTACGAGCAGTACTTC.

The chain links TRBV10-3 to TRBJ1-1; a weak D match, TRBD1 (6 bases). This CDR3 spans 17 amino acids. Germline values: CDR1 ENHRY, CDR2 SYGVKD. The V end was cut by 3 bases, the J end by 1 base, with 18 bases between. The CDR3: CAISEEGGGVWNTEAFF. CDR3 coding DNA: TGTGCCATCAGTGAAGAGGGGGGAGGGGTGTGGAACACTGAAGCTTTCTTT.

The chain employs TRBV7-9 and TRBJ2-7; D is unresolved. Germline assignment: CDR1 SEHNR and CDR2 FQNEAQ (reference sequence). The CDR3 is 15 amino acids. The germline V and J ends were trimmed by 5 bases and 0 bases, with 14 bases remaining between them. The CDR3 spells CASSQPRTASYEQYF. The CDR3 coding sequence is TGTGCCAGCAGCCAGCCACGAACTGCCTCCTACGAGCAGTACTTC. The full variable domain, its missing parts supplied by reference TRBV7-9 and TRBJ2-7, is DTGVSQNPRHKITKRGQNVTFRCDPISEHNRLYWYRQTLGQGPEFLTYFQNEAQLEKSRLLSDRFSAERPKGSFSTLEIQRTEQGDSAMYLCASSQPRTASYEQYFGPGTRLTVT.

Comment on this clone: Different DNA sequences within this sample yield the same CDR3. V usage is TRBV9 and J usage is TRBJ2-5; the match to TRBD1 covers 7 bases. This CDR3 has 14 residues. J was trimmed by 1 base and V by 4 bases; bases with no gene match: 4. Germline assignment: CDR1 SGDLS and CDR2 YYNGEE. This CDR3 reads CASSPWDSQETQYF. CDR3 sequence (DNA): TGTGCCAGCAGCCCCTGGGACAGCCAAGAGACCCAGTACTTC.

This clone came up once. The chain links TRBV11-3 to TRBJ1-5; 12 positions match TRBD1. J gave up 6 bases and V 2 bases, and 14 bases lay outside the gene matches. The CDR3 is made up of 19 amino acids. Germline lookup yields CDR1 SGHNT and CDR2 YENEEA. CDR3 bases: TGTGCCAGCAGCTTAAAACGATTTTTCGGGACAGGGGGCTTTCAGCCCCAGCATTTT. Its translation: CASSLKRFFGTGGFQPQHF.

V is TRBV7-6 and J is TRBJ1-5, with D maybe TRBD1 (5 bases). CDR3 size: 15 residues. Trimming took off 1 base at V and 5 bases at J, with 12 bases between the two ends. Germline loops: CDR1 SGHVS, CDR2 FNYEAQ. The DNA of the CDR3 is TGTGCCAGCAGCTTAGACTCCGGGGGGTATCAGCCCCAGCATTTT. Translated, it gives CASSLDSGGYQPQHF.